This T cell receptor (beta chain) came from a study of blood T cell repertoires in COVID-19. Looking at the study overall: COVID-19 samples collected from the United States, Italy and Spain covered acute and convalescent phases. The analysed material was cDNA or gDNA that came from T cells, B-cell-depleted T cells, or PBMCs.

Seattle patient enrollment occurred during active infection, with longitudinal follow-up thereafter. Sequencing used immunoSEQ multiplex PCR; TCRdb keeps in-frame clones, though not all of them. This sample has roughly 130,000 clones; roughly nine tenths occur once, and the top ten carry 4.6%. CDR3 length: 16 residues. The V gene end was trimmed by 4 bases and the J gene end by 4 bases; junction bases not matched to a gene: 9. Germline V gives CDR1 SGHAT, CDR2 FQNNGV. This chain connects TRBV11-2 to TRBJ2-5, with TRBD1 matching 10 bases. Source material: peripheral blood. This receptor was identified in a man aged 55 to 70 with COVID-19, enrolled during active disease. CDR3 DNA: TGTGCCAGCAGCTCACCGACAGGGGGCAATGCAGAGACCCAGTACTTC. Amino acids: CASSSPTGGNAETQYF.